Below, 23 T cell receptor beta chains from the same sample are listed, as sequenced in a study of T cells expressing NK-cell markers. Each CDR3 protein gets one entry in TCRdb, which reprocessed the 5' RACE reads and gives no DNA. The table for this sample gives about 550,000 distinct CDR3 sequences. The source material was blood T cells: a sorted CD56 or NKG2C T cell subset, CD4+ or CD8+ T cells, or bulk PBMC T cells (not recorded which). All receptors derive from a man in his late teens or twenties in good health.

The chain uses TRBV5-6 and TRBJ1-6. The CDR3 has 14 residues. The germline V gene has CDR1 SGHDT and CDR2 YYEEEE. CDR3 loop: CASSLRGGNSPLHF.

The V and J genes are TRBV4-3 and TRBJ2-5; there is no DNA to check the TCRdb D call of TRBD2. The CDR3 runs 15 residues. Germline loops: CDR1 LGHNA, CDR2 YSLEER. The CDR3 loop reads CASSQGTSRIETQYF.

CDR3 amino acids: CATSDNLPTGGRETQYF. The chain combines TRBV24-1 with TRBJ2-5; TCRdb's D call of TRBD1 is untestable without DNA. CDR1 is KGHDR, CDR2 SFDVKD, per germline. The CDR3 covers 17 residues.

The gene calls are TRBV5-6 and TRBJ2-7; TCRdb names TRBD2, which stays unverified in the absence of DNA. Germline CDR1 SGHDT, CDR2 YYEEEE. CDR3 length: 16 residues. The CDR3 sequence is CASSHNPGLAGVEQYF.

The V and J genes are TRBV10-3 and TRBJ2-5; TCRdb returns TRBD1, unconfirmable since there is no DNA. There are 14 residues in the CDR3. Germline V lookup: CDR1 ENHRY, CDR2 SYGVKD. CDR3 region: CAIRTETDQETQYF.

The rearrangement joins TRBV10-3 to TRBJ1-1; the TRBD1 assignment by TCRdb is unverifiable without DNA. CDR1 ENHRY and CDR2 SYGVKD come from the germline V gene. The CDR3 is 14 residues long. The CDR3 is CAISRQGGGTEAFF.

The rearrangement uses TRBV6-1 and TRBJ1-5; absent DNA, TCRdb's TRBD1 call cannot be checked. The germline gives CDR1 MNHNS, CDR2 SASEGT. The length of the CDR3 is 14 residues. The CDR3 sequence: CASSPRTGGVPQHF.

V gene TRBV29-1 combines with J gene TRBJ2-3; the TCRdb call, TRBD1, lacks DNA for checking. CDR3 size: 13 residues. Germline V lookup: CDR1 SQVTM, CDR2 ANQGSEA. The CDR3 sequence is CSVPGGAVDTQYF.

J is TRBJ2-1 and V is TRBV7-2; TCRdb designates TRBD1, a call that cannot be tested without DNA. CDR1 is SGHTA and CDR2 is FQGNSA in the germline V gene. The CDR3 runs to 17 residues. This CDR3 reads CASSFSSGDWAHNEQFF.

The chain links TRBV5-1 to TRBJ1-4. CDR3 length: 13 amino acids. The V gene's germline CDR1 is SGHRS and CDR2 YFSETQ. The CDR3: CASSSSGGEKLFF.

The chain recombines TRBV3-1 with TRBJ2-3. The CDR3 loop spans 13 amino acids. CDR1 LGHDT and CDR2 YNNKEL come from the germline V gene (reference sequence). Here the CDR3 reads CASSQERVLAQYF.

The chain links TRBV12-3 or TRBV12-4 to TRBJ2-5; no DNA is available, so the TRBD2 call from TCRdb remains unchecked. This CDR3 comprises 18 residues. CDR3 region: CASSLGGLAGGNQETQYF.

This rearrangement joins TRBV25-1 to TRBJ2-1. This CDR3 spans 14 amino acids. Germline loops: CDR1 MGHDK, CDR2 SYGVNS. The chain's CDR3 is CASSAGFVYNEQFF. Full variable domain (outside the CDR3, taken from reference TRBV25-1 and TRBJ2-1): EADIYQTPRYLVIGTGKKITLECSQTMGHDKMYWYQQDPGMELHLIHYSYGVNSTEKGDLSSESTVSRIRTEHFPLTLESARPSHTSQYLCASSAGFVYNEQFFGPGTRLTVL.

V gene TRBV7-9 combines with J gene TRBJ2-5; TCRdb selects TRBD1, and the lack of DNA leaves this call unchecked. Germline lookup yields CDR1 SEHNR and CDR2 FQNEAQ (reference sequence). CDR3 length: 13 amino acids. CDR3 protein: CASSHGTVETQYF.

The chain couples TRBV20-1 to TRBJ2-1. Germline values: CDR1 DFQATT, CDR2 SNEGSKA (reference sequence). The CDR3 spans 14 residues. CDR3 protein: CSATRLPQLNEQFF.

The genes are TRBV5-1 and TRBJ1-3. Germline CDR1 and CDR2: SGHRS and YFSETQ. The CDR3 has 16 residues. The CDR3 here is CASSLSGGGSGNTIYF.

The chain couples TRBV12-3 or TRBV12-4 to TRBJ2-1. The CDR3 is 11 amino acids. CDR3 amino acids: CASSPKEEQFF.

V is TRBV10-3 and J is TRBJ2-1; TCRdb calls TRBD1, which cannot be checked without DNA. Germline-derived CDR1 and CDR2 are ENHRY and SYGVKD. CDR3 size: 13 residues. CDR3 protein: CAISQGADNEQFF.

The chain joins TRBV18 to TRBJ2-1. CDR3 length equals 13 residues. From germline, CDR1 is KGHSH and CDR2 LQKENI. The CDR3 is CASSHEFGNEQFF. The whole variable domain, remainder taken from reference TRBV18 and TRBJ2-1, is NAGVMQNPRHLVRRRGQEARLRCSPMKGHSHVYWYRQLPEEGLKFMVYLQKENIIDESGMPKERFSAEFPKEGPSILRIQQVVRGDSAAYFCASSHEFGNEQFFGPGTRLTVL.

The CDR3 loop is CASAPGQGTNIQYF. V usage is TRBV27 and J usage is TRBJ2-4; TCRdb's assignment of TRBD1 cannot be checked, as there is no DNA. This CDR3 has 14 amino acids. Germline V lookup: CDR1 MNHEY, CDR2 SMNVEV (reference sequence).

This sequence joins TRBV6-1 and TRBJ1-1; with no DNA, the TCRdb D assignment of TRBD1 cannot be verified. Germline V CDR1 and CDR2: MNHNS, SASEGT. This CDR3 is 16 amino acids long. The CDR3 is CASTPEGGRMNTEAFF.

The rearrangement links TRBV7-9 to TRBJ2-7. This CDR3 region has 14 residues. Germline V gene sequence: CDR1 SEHNR, CDR2 FQNEAQ (reference sequence). The chain's CDR3 is CASSLGTLTYEQYF.

This chain connects TRBV20-1 to TRBJ2-2. The CDR3 is 15 residues long. Germline loops: CDR1 DFQATT, CDR2 SNEGSKA (reference sequence). The CDR3 sequence is CSARDFGSSTGELFF.